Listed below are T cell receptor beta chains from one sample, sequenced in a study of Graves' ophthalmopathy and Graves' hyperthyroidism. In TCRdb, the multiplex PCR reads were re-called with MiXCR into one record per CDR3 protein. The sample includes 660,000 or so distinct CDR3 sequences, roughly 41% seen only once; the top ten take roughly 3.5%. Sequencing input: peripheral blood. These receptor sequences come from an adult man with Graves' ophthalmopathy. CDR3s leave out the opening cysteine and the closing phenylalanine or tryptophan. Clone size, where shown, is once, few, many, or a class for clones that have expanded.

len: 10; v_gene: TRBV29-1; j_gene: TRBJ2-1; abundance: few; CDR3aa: SAGLHQDEQF
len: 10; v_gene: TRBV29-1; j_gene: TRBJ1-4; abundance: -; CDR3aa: SVDSGDEKLF
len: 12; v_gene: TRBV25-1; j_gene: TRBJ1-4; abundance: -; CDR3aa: ASSPGQLGEKLF
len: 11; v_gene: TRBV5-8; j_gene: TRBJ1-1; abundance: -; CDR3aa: ASSLGRYTEAF
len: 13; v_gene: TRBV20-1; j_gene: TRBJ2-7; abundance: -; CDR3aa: SASSDGGSRNEQY
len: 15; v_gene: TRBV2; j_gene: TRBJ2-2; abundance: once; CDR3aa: ASSGTSGGPNTGELF
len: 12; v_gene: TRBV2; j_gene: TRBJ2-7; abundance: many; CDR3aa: ASAAGGTSYEQY
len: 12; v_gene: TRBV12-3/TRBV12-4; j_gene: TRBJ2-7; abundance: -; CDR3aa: ASSSYRGPYEQY
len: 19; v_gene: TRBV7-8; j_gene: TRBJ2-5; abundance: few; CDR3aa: ASSLSPPLLLGARTGETQY
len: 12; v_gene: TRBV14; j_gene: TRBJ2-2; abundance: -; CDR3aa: ASSRGRDTGELF
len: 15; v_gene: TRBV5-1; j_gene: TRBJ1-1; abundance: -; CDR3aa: ASSVGTGVRQNTEAF
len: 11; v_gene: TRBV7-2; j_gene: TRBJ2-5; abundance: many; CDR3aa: ASRKGGRETQY
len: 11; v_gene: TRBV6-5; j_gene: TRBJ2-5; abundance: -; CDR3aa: ASNDYKGEAQY
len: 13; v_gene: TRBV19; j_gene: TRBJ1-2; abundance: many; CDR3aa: ASSIGPHEPYGYT
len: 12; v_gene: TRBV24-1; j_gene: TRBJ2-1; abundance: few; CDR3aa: ATSDRDFYNEQF
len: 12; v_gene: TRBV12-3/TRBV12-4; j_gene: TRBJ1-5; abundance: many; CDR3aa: ASSPIRTDQPQH
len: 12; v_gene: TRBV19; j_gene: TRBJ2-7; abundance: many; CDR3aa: ASSGAGATYEQY
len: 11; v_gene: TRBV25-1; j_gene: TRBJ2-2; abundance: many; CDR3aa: ASSATNTGELF
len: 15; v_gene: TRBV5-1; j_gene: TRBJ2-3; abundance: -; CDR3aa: ASSLIGRDRFTDTQY
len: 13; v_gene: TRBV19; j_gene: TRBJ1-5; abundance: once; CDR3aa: ASREAQGANQPQH
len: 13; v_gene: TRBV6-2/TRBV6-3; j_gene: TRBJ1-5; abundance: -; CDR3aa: ASSYSTQGYQPQH
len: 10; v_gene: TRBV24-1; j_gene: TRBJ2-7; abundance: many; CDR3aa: ATKPEAGEQY
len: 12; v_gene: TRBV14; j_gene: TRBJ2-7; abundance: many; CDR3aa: ASSQVDGAYEQY
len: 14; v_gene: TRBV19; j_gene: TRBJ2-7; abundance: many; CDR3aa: ASSPYLGLADYEQY
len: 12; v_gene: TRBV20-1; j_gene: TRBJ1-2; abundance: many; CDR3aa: SARDRGNGYGYT
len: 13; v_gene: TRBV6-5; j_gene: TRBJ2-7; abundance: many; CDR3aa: ASSYSRDGFYEQY
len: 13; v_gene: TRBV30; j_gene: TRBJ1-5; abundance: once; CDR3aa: AWSRRALNYQPQH
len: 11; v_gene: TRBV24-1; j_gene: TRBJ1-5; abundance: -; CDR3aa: ATSDPTGETQH
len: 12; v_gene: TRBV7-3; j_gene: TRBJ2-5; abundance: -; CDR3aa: ASSPQGRQETQY
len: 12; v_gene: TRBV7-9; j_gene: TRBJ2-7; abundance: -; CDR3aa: ASSSLDRGHEQY
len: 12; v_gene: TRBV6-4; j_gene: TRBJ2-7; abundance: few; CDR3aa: ASSLSPGTDEQY
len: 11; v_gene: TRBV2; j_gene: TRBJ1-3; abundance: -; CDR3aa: ASRETSGNTIY
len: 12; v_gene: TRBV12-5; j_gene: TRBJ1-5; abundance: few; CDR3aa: ASGSGGGAQPQH
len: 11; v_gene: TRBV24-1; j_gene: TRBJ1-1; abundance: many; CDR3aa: ATSEMRDTEAF
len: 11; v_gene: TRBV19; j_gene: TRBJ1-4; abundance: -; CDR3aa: ASSMGVGEKLF
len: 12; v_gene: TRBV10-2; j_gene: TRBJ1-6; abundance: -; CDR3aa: ASSEMAVRSPLH
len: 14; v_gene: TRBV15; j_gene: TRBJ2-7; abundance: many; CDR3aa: ATSRAEPGGSYEQY
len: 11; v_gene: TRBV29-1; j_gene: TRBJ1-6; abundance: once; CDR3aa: RAGGQGHSPLH
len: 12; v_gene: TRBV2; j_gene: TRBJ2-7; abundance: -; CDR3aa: ASETGQGVREQY
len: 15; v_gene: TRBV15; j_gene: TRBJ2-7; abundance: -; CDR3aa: ATSRDVPGLADDEQY
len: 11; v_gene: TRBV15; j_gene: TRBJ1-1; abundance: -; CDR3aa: ATSAGATDEAF
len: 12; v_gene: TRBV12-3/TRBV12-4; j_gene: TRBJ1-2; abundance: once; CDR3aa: VSSPWHEPYGYT
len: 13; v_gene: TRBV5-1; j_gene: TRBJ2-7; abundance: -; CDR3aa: ASSTGAGVAGEQY
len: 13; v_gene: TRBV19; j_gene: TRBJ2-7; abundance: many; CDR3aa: ASSGGQVASYEQY
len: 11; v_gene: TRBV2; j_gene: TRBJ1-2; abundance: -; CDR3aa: AIARGSGDGYT
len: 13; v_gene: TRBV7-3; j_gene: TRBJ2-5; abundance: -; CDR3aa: ASSLAASGEETQY
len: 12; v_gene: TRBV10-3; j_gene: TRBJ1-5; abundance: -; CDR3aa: ATGRFGSNQPQH
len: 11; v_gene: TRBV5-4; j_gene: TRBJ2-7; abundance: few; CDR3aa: ATSLVSIYEQY
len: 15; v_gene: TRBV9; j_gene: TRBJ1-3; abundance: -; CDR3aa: ASSVYRDRSSGNTIY
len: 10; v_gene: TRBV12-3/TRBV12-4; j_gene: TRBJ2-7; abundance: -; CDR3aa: ASSFYLYEQY
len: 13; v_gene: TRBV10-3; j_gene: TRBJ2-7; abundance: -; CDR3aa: AISRDGTGMPEQY
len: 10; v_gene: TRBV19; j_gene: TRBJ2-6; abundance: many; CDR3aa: ASSWGANVLT
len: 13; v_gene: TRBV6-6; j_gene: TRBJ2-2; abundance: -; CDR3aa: ASSNGGTNTGELF
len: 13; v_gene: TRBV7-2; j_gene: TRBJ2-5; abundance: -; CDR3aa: ASSGRGLAQEAQY
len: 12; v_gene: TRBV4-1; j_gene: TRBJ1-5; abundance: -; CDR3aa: ASSPRVSNQPQH